This T cell receptor beta chain was observed in a study of control samples from healthy donors and cancer patients. Germline CDR1 reads SGDLS; CDR2 reads YYNGEE. Between the trimmed V and J ends, which lost 0 bases and 0 bases, there was a span of 10 bases. The CDR3 has 16 residues. The table came from immunoSEQ multiplex PCR; TCRdb's copy has only in-frame clones and leaves some out. The table includes about 50,000 clones, roughly 94% detected once. The J gene is TRBJ2-4, the V gene TRBV9, with unresolved D. The source of this sequence is a man aged 30 to 39 in good health. The material sequenced was blood. The CDR3 reads CASSVGTGRAKNIQYF. The CDR3 region has the DNA TGTGCCAGCAGCGTAGGAACGGGTCGAGCCAAAAACATTCAGTACTTC.